This TCR beta chain comes out of a study of Ad26.COV2.S vaccination and SARS-CoV-2 variants. Only in-frame clones appear in the TCRdb table, and some are missing; sequencing was by immunoSEQ multiplex PCR. The sample has approximately 350,000 clones; roughly 80% are singletons. The treatment denotes: some 19 received Ad26.COV2.S at low or high dose, single or two shots; several received placebo; per-sample allocation not given. On day 63 after the first injection, vaccine and placebo recipients gave samples. The sample here was peripheral blood, taken in a trial of Ad26.COV2.S vaccine versus placebo. This receptor was obtained from a person between 18 and 59 years old who received the Ad26.COV2.S COVID-19 vaccine or a placebo.

CDR3 loop: CASSPVSSSPLHF. The DNA for the CDR3 is TGTGCCAGCTCACCCGTAAGTTCTTCACCCCTCCACTTT. V is TRBV18 and J is TRBJ1-6; no reliable D call. Germline values: CDR1 KGHSH, CDR2 LQKENI. CDR3 length: 13 amino acids. Between the trimmed V and J ends, which lost 3 bases and 9 bases, there was a span of 9 bases.